The entry that follows covers one TCR beta chain sequence. Antigen specificity is unknown. The CDR3 consists of 13 residues. The germline V gene encodes CDR1 SGHRS and CDR2 YFSETQ. V lost 3 bases to trimming and J lost 2 bases, with 9 bases between them. The source of the sample is a study of beta chain features in type 1 diabetes. Study-level points and caveats: Shorter templates may be favored by PCR, equally so in patients and controls. Shortening that was moderate but significant affected the TCRB CDR3s of Type 1 diabetes patients in all four CD4+ subsets.

Expressed TCRB transcripts were sequenced because the isolated RNA had all been reverse transcribed beforehand. Measured with immunoSEQ multiplex PCR; TCRdb has only the in-frame clones, and not every one. Of about 160,000 clones listed, approximately 9.1% were seen once; the top ten hold 0.7%. The sequencing sample was made of central memory CD4+ T cells from blood. This clonotype was sampled from a woman aged 25 to 39 with type 1 diabetes. The rearrangement links TRBV5-1 to TRBJ2-7, with D possibly being TRBD1 (5 bases). CDR3 nucleotide sequence: TGCGCCAGCAGCTCGACAGTCACCTACGAGCAGTACTTC. Protein sequence: CASSSTVTYEQYF.